This record looks at one TCR beta chain sequence and its context. Original processing methods: Reference gene primer amplification yielded estimated nucleated cell counts. TCRdb keeps only in-frame clones here, not all; method: immunoSEQ multiplex PCR. V and J calls and clone size follow that table, whereas D and trimming were derived from the DNA. Seen here are some 400,000 clones, around 87% observed once, and the top ten hold approximately 1.3%. CDR3 length equals 14 residues. In germline, CDR1 is MNHEY, CDR2 SMNVEV (reference sequence). Germline trimming cut 0 bases from V and 4 bases from J; bases unmatched to any gene: 2. Assignments of participants to cohorts depended upon their own reported clinical history. The sample originates from a study of blood T cell repertoires in COVID-19. Study summary: Sites in the United States, Italy and Spain provided acute and convalescent COVID-19 samples. T cells, B-cell-depleted T cells, or PBMCs supplied cDNA or gDNA.

What was sequenced was PBMCs or T cells enriched from blood (not recorded which). This chain uses TRBV27 with TRBJ1-2; 7 bases are shared with TRBD1. The clonotype was recovered from a man younger than 40 who had recovered from COVID-19. The CDR3 nucleotides read TGTGCCAGCAGTTTATCACAGGGGCCCTATGGCTACACCTTC. Encoded protein: CASSLSQGPYGYTF.